Listed below are T cell receptor beta chains from one sample, sequenced in a study of breast tumors, draining lymph nodes, adjacent tissues. Using its own MiXCR run on the multiplex PCR reads, TCRdb lists one record per CDR3 protein. The table lists about 270,000 distinct CDR3 sequences, around 30% of them singletons. The source material was axillary lymph node tissue. The receptor source for this set is a female donor with breast cancer. Some clones in this sample may be carry-over from other donors' samples. Both conserved end residues are part of each CDR3. D genes are given only for firm matches. A row's size may be missing; if present it is once, few, many or a size class.

d_gene	v_gene	abundance	j_gene	CDR3nt	CDR3aa
-	TRBV6-6	many	TRBJ2-1	TGTGCCAGCAGCCACAGTAATGAGCAGTTCTTC	CASSHSNEQFF
-	TRBV6-1	-	TRBJ2-7	TGTGCCAGCAGTGCGTCCTCTGGATACGAGCAGTACTTC	CASSASSGYEQYF
-	TRBV10-1	many	TRBJ1-4	TGCGCCAGCAGTAGAGGGGGAGGTGAAAAACTGTTTTTT	CASSRGGGEKLFF
-	TRBV5-1	many	TRBJ2-6	TGCGCCAGCAGCTGGGACGGCGACGAGTTAAGTGTCGGGGCCAACGTCCTGACTTTC	CASSWDGDELSVGANVLTF
TRBD1	TRBV10-3	many	TRBJ1-2	TGTGCCATCAGTGAGTCGACGGGTTCGGGACAGTCGTATGGCTACACCTTC	CAISESTGSGQSYGYTF
-	TRBV2	many	TRBJ2-3	TGTGCCGGAAGACTTTCAGGGTTGGACACAGATACGCAGTATTTT	CAGRLSGLDTDTQYF
TRBD1	TRBV7-8	many	TRBJ1-5	TGTGCCAGCAGCTTAGTAGAGGGGGCGATTCTGAATCAGCCCCAGCATTTT	CASSLVEGAILNQPQHF
-	TRBV9	many	TRBJ2-1	TGTGCCAGCAGCGTAGAGGGAGGCGGTGTTAATGAGCAGTTCTTC	CASSVEGGGVNEQFF
-	TRBV12-3/TRBV12-4	-	TRBJ2-7	TGTGCCAACACTCGGGCGGAGCACTACGAGCAGTACTTC	CANTRAEHYEQYF
TRBD2	TRBV30	-	TRBJ2-3	TGTGCCTGGAATCCGGGACTAGCGGGTACAGATACGCAGTATTTT	CAWNPGLAGTDTQYF
TRBD1	TRBV20-1	many	TRBJ1-5	TGCAGTGCTAGAGACCAGGGACAGATTATCAGCAATCAGCCCCAGCATTTT	CSARDQGQIISNQPQHF
TRBD2	TRBV6-5	once	TRBJ2-5	TGTGCCATCCGGCGGACCCAACTAGCGGGAGTGGTACAAGAGACCCAGTACTTC	CAIRRTQLAGVVQETQYF
-	TRBV7-8	many	TRBJ1-3	TGTGCCAGCACCCCCCCGGGCGCAAACACCATATATTTT	CASTPPGANTIYF
-	TRBV7-2	many	TRBJ2-7	TGTGCCAGCAGCCCTACCGGGACACACTACGAGCAGTACTTC	CASSPTGTHYEQYF
-	TRBV7-9	many	TRBJ2-2	TGTGCCAGCAGCTTAGCATTAGCGAGGAACACCGGGGAGCTGTTTTTT	CASSLALARNTGELFF
-	TRBV7-2	many	TRBJ2-7	TGTGCCAGCAGCCGGGACGGAACCTACGAGCAGTACTTC	CASSRDGTYEQYF
TRBD2	TRBV9	few	TRBJ2-3	TGTGCCAGCAGCGTAGGGGACTACCACACAGATACGCAGTATTTT	CASSVGDYHTDTQYF
TRBD2	TRBV20-1	-	TRBJ2-5	TGCAGTGCTAGTGGTCCTCTAGCGGAAGCGACCCAGTACTTC	CSASGPLAEATQYF
-	TRBV9	-	TRBJ1-5	TGTGCCAGCAGCCCTAGCGGGAGGGTCGCAGATACGCAGCATTTT	CASSPSGRVADTQHF
-	TRBV9	few	TRBJ1-5	TGTGCCAGCAGTCGGGATGGCAATCAGCCCCAGCATTTT	CASSRDGNQPQHF
TRBD2	TRBV7-8	-	TRBJ2-1	TGTGCCAGCAGCACGCGCGGGACTAGCGGGAGGAGAGGTGAGCAGTTCTTC	CASSTRGTSGRRGEQFF
TRBD2	TRBV27	many	TRBJ2-3	TGTGCCAGCAGTTCACAGCGGGAAACAGATACGCAGTATTTT	CASSSQRETDTQYF
TRBD2	TRBV9	many	TRBJ2-1	TGTGCCAGCAGCGTGGCTAGCGGGGTAAACAATGAGCAGTTCTTC	CASSVASGVNNEQFF
-	TRBV19	many	TRBJ2-2	TGTGCCAGTAGTATGGACCCGAACACCGGGGAGCTGTTTTTT	CASSMDPNTGELFF
-	TRBV11-2	many	TRBJ2-6	TGTGCCAGCAGCTTAGACAGTAAACTGACTTTC	CASSLDSKLTF
TRBD2	TRBV19	many	TRBJ2-3	TGTGCCAGTAATGAAGGGACTAGCGGCCTAACAGATACGCAGTATTTT	CASNEGTSGLTDTQYF
-	TRBV5-6	few	TRBJ2-3	TGTGCCAGCAGTTTGACGGCACCAGCCCCCTCGGGCACAGATACGCAGTATTTT	CASSLTAPAPSGTDTQYF